This T cell receptor beta chain came from a study of T cell responses to AZD1222 COVID-19 vaccine. Points from the study as a whole: Baseline serology detected seropositivity in only five or six AZD1222 recipients. Sampled repertoires all dated from after the peak T cell response.

Libraries were prepared by immunoSEQ multiplex PCR; TCRdb keeps only in-frame clonotypes and omits some of them. The table shows under 150,000 clones, with about 91% occurring only once. As concerns this clone: What it recognizes is unknown.

The CDR3 sequence is 15 residues long. Germline loops: CDR1 SGHKS, CDR2 YYEKEE (reference sequence). V was pared by 0 bases and J by 7 bases, with 11 bases between. The specimen was peripheral blood, collected 28 days after the second AZD1222 dose. The rearrangement joins TRBV5-5 to TRBJ1-6, with no clear D. This receptor was identified in an adult who received the AZD1222 COVID-19 vaccine. The CDR3 here is CASSLAEGLNSPLHF. Written as DNA, the CDR3 is TGTGCCAGCAGCTTGGCAGAGGGTTTGAATTCACCCCTCCACTTT. Full variable domain (missing parts from reference TRBV5-5 and TRBJ1-6): DAGVTQSPTHLIKTRGQQVTLRCSPISGHKSVSWYQQVLGQGPQFIFQYYEKEERGRGNFPDRFSARQFPNYSSELNVNALLLGDSALYLCASSLAEGLNSPLHFGNGTRLTVT.